This TCR beta chain was captured by sequencing in a study of T cells in Graves' hyperthyroidism and ophthalmopathy. Study context: Peripheral blood was acquired at first diagnosis, ahead of any therapy whatsoever. General observations from the study: Most thyroid clonotypes expanded above 0.001 appeared in blood too. The model identified upcoming ophthalmopathy a median roughly 6.5 months ahead of onset.

What was amplified from RNA transcripts were TCR beta CDR3 regions. RT-PCR in the first round (using the HTBI primer set) targeted the TCR CDR3. MiXCR, applied by TCRdb to the multiplex PCR reads, yields one record per CDR3 protein. The sample holds about 840,000 distinct CDR3 sequences, over 35% seen once. The CDR3 has 13 residues. Germline V CDR1 and CDR2: SGDLS, YYNGEE. Trimming pared 0 bases from V and 2 bases from J, leaving 5 bases between. The diagnostic basis comprised clinical symptoms, serum thyroxine and TRAb, thyroid ultrasound and orbital computed tomography. There are many counts of this clonotype. What it recognizes is unknown.

The clonotype was recovered from a man between 18 and 29 years old with Graves' hyperthyroidism. The chain joins TRBV9 to TRBJ2-5; D is unresolved. Sequencing input: blood. CDR3 sequence: CASSVADQETQYF. The DNA for the CDR3 is TGTGCCAGCAGCGTAGCTGATCAAGAGACCCAGTACTTC.